Presented here are 7 T cell receptor beta chains from one specimen sequenced in a study of beta chain features in type 1 diabetes. Study results and limitations: Among patients with Type 1 diabetes, TCRB CDR3s were moderately but significantly shorter in every one of the four CD4+ subsets.

For these TCRs, the target antigens are not known. Expressed TCRB transcripts got sequenced, as all isolated RNA was reverse transcribed. Sequencing was performed with immunoSEQ multiplex PCR; in TCRdb, only in-frame clones are kept and a portion is missing. The sample yields 300,000 to 400,000 clones, roughly 9.8% seen once. The sequencing sample was made of central memory CD4+ T cells from blood. The receptor set was obtained from a man aged 30 to 39 with type 1 diabetes.

This rearrangement joins TRBV5-1 to TRBJ2-7, with 7 bases fitting TRBD2. This CDR3 has 15 residues. Germline values: CDR1 SGHRS, CDR2 YFSETQ. Trimming removed 2 bases from V and 3 bases from J; junction bases left unmatched: 8. In nucleotides, the CDR3 is TGCGCCAGCAGCTTTAGCCGCGGGGGAAACTACGAGCAGTACTTC. Its protein is CASSFSRGGNYEQYF. The variable domain in full, completed from reference TRBV5-1 and TRBJ2-7, reads KAGVTQTPRYLIKTRGQQVTLSCSPISGHRSVSWYQQTPGQGLQFLFEYFSETQRNKGNFPGRFSGRQFSNSRSEMNVSTLELGDSALYLCASSFSRGGNYEQYFGPGTRLTVT.

This chain uses TRBV27 with TRBJ1-5; D may be TRBD1 (5 bases). V lost 1 base and J lost 0, with 10 bases in between. CDR3 length: 16 residues. Germline-derived CDR1 and CDR2 are MNHEY and SMNVEV (reference sequence). Written as DNA, the CDR3 is TGTGCCAGCAGTTTATTAGGGGATTATAGCAATCAGCCCCAGCATTTT. Residues: CASSLLGDYSNQPQHF.

With regard to this clone: Given a much more abundant clone one base away, this may be a read error. Different DNA sequences within this sample yield the same CDR3. The gene calls are TRBV5-4 and TRBJ1-5; maybe TRBD1 (5 bases). The CDR3 extends over 13 amino acids. Germline V lookup: CDR1 SGHNT, CDR2 YYREEE (reference sequence). V lost 4 bases, J lost 5 bases, and 10 bases lay in between. The CDR3 protein is CASSVDRDQPQHF. As DNA, the CDR3 is TGTGCCAGCAGCGTCGACAGAGATCAGCCCCAGCATTTT.

V gene TRBV6-5 combines with J gene TRBJ1-2; D may be TRBD1 (6 bases). V dropped 7 bases and J dropped 5 bases, with 17 bases sitting between them. The CDR3 is 14 amino acids. Germline CDR1 reads MNHEY; CDR2 reads SVGAGI. DNA of the CDR3: TGTGCCAGCATTGCCTCGGACAGTATGTATGGCTACACCTTC. Encoded protein: CASIASDSMYGYTF.

This clone appeared many times. This rearrangement joins TRBV12-5 to TRBJ1-5; D is ambiguous. Per the germline V gene, CDR1 is LGHNT and CDR2 is FRNRAP. The length of the CDR3 is 13 residues. Trimming took 6 bases from V and 1 from J, leaving 7 bases between them. CDR3 nucleotides: TGTGCTAGTGGGCTGCGAAGCAATCAGCCCCAGCATTTT. Translated, it gives CASGLRSNQPQHF.

As concerns this clone: Relative to the germline gene, one junction end is altered; a read error may explain this. The CDR3 DNA is TGTGCCAGCACCCCGACAGGATCCCCTGCCGACAACTTC. This sequence encodes CASTPTGSPADNF. This rearrangement joins TRBV6-5 to TRBJ2-4, with D maybe TRBD1 (6 bases). CDR3 length equals 13 residues. CDR1 MNHEY and CDR2 SVGAGI come from the germline V gene.

This clone has only a few counts. This chain joins TRBV11-2 and TRBJ2-1, with 7 positions matching TRBD2. The CDR3 runs to 15 residues. CDR1 is SGHAT and CDR2 is FQNNGV in the germline V gene. J lost 5 bases, V lost 3 bases, and 7 bases had no gene match. The chain's CDR3 is CASSFEGGTNNEQFF. DNA for the CDR3: TGTGCCAGCAGCTTTGAGGGAGGGACGAACAATGAGCAGTTCTTC.